This T cell receptor (beta chain) was obtained from a study of identical twins. The CDR3 covers 18 residues. Unmatched junction bases numbered 14, after V lost 0 bases and J lost 5 bases. Germline lookup yields CDR1 MGHRA and CDR2 YSYEKL. Healthy Caucasians made up all donors. Each cDNA held unique molecular identifiers, and template switching gave it a universal primer site. MiXCR was run by TCRdb on the 5' RACE reads, yielding one entry per CDR3 protein. Of 500,000 to 550,000 distinct CDR3 sequences in the sample, approximately 20% were seen once. This clonotype was found a few times. No antigen is known for it. General study findings and limits: An excess of low generation probability was shown by twin-shared out-of-frame alpha sequences.

The same sample was also used in a study of yellow fever vaccine responses in identical twins.

The V call is TRBV4-1, the J call TRBJ2-5, with 8 bases that match TRBD1. Sequenced: CD4+ T cells sorted from blood. The source is a woman aged 18-30 years in good health. CDR3 DNA: TGCGCCAGCAGCCAAGATCTCTACCTGACAGGGGAGGAGGAGACCCAGTACTTC. Translated: CASSQDLYLTGEEETQYF.